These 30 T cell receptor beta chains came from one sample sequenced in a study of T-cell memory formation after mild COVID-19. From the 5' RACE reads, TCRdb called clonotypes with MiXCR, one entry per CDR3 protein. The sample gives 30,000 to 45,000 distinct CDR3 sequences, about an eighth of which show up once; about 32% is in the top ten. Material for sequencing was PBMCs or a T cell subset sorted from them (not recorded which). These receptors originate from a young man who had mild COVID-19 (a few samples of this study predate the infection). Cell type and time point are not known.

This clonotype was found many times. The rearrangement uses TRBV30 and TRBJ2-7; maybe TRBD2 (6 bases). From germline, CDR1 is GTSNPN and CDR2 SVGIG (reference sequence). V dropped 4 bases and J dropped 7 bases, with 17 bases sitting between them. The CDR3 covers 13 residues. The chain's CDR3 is CAWKGTAGLEQYF. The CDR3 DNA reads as TGTGCCTGGAAAGGGACCGCGGGATTGGAGCAGTACTTC.

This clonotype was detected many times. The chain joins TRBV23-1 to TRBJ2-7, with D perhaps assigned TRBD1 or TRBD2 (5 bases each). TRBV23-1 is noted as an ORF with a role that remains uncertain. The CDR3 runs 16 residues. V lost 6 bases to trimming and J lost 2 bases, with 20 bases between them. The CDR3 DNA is TGCGCCAGCAGCACCGGGGCCCCCTCCCACACCTACGAGCAGTACTTC. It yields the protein CASSTGAPSHTYEQYF.

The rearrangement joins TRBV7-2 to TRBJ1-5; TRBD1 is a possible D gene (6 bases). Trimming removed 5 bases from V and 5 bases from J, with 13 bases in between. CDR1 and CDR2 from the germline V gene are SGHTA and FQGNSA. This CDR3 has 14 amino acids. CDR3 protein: CASSPTGLYQPQHF. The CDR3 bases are TGTGCCAGCAGCCCCACAGGGCTTTATCAGCCCCAGCATTTT.

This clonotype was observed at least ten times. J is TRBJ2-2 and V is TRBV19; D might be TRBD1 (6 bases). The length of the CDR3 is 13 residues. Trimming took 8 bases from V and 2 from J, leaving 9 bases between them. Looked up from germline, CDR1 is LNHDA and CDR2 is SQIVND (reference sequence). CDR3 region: CASAGANTGELFF. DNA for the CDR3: TGTGCCAGTGCAGGGGCTAACACCGGGGAGCTGTTTTTT.

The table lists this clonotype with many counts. The CDR3 sequence: CASSPWGRGRRDTEAFF. The CDR3 DNA sequence: TGCGCCAGCAGCCCGTGGGGCAGGGGCAGGCGCGACACTGAAGCTTTCTTT. The chain employs TRBV5-1 and TRBJ1-1, with D perhaps TRBD1 (6 bases). Germline V gene data show CDR1 as SGHRS and CDR2 as YFSETQ. V lost 4 bases and J 3 bases, leaving 22 bases between the germline ends. The CDR3 contains 17 residues. The full variable domain, rest sourced from reference TRBV5-1 and TRBJ1-1, is KAGVTQTPRYLIKTRGQQVTLSCSPISGHRSVSWYQQTPGQGLQFLFEYFSETQRNKGNFPGRFSGRQFSNSRSEMNVSTLELGDSALYLCASSPWGRGRRDTEAFFGQGTRLTVV.

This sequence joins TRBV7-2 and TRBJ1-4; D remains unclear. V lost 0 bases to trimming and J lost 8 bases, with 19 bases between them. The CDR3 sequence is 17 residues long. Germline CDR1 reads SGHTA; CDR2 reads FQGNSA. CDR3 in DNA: TGTGCCAGCAGCTTAGCGATGGGGAGAGCACCCGGGGAAAAACTGTTTTTT. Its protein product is CASSLAMGRAPGEKLFF.

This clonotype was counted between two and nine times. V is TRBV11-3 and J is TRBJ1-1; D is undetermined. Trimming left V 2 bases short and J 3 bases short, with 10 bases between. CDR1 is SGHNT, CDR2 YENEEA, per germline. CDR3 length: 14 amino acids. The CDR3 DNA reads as TGTGCCAGCAGCTTAAACGGAGCCTACACTGAAGCTTTCTTT. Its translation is CASSLNGAYTEAFF. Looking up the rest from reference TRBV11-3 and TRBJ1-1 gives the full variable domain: EAGVVQSPRYKIIEKKQPVAFWCNPISGHNTLYWYLQNLGQGPELLIRYENEEAVDDSQLPKDRFSAERLKGVDSTLKIQPAELGDSAVYLCASSLNGAYTEAFFGQGTRLTVV.

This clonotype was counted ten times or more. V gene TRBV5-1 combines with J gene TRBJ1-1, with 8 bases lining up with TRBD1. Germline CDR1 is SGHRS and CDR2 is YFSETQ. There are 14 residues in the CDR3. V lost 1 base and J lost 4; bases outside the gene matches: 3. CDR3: CASSLSQGATEAFF. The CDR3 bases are TGCGCCAGCAGCTTGAGTCAGGGGGCCACTGAAGCTTTCTTT.

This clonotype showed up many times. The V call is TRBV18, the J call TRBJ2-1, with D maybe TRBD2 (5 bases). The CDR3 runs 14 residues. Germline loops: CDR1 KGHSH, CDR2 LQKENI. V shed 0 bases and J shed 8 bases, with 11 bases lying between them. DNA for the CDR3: TGTGCCAGCTCACCACCTAGCGTGTTACATGAGCAGTTCTTC. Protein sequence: CASSPPSVLHEQFF.

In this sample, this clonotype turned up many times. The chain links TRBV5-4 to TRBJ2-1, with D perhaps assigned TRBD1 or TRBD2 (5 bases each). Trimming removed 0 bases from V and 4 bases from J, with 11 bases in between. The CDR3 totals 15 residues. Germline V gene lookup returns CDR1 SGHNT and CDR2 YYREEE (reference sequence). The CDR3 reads CASSLVGGGYNEQFF. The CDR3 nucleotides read TGTGCCAGCAGCTTGGTTGGTGGGGGTTACAATGAGCAGTTCTTC.

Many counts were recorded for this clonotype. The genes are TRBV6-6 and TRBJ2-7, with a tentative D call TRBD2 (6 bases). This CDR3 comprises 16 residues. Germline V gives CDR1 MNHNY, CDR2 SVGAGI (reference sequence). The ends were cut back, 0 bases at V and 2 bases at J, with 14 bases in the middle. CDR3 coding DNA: TGTGCCAGCAGTTACTCCCCGGGGAGGTCTACCTACGAGCAGTACTTC. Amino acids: CASSYSPGRSTYEQYF.

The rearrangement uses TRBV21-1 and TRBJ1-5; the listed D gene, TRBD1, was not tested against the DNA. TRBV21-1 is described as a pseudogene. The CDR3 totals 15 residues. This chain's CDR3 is CASSKNAGANQPQHF. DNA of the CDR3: TGTGCCAGCAGCAAAAACGCAGGGGCAAATCAGCCCCAGCATTTT.

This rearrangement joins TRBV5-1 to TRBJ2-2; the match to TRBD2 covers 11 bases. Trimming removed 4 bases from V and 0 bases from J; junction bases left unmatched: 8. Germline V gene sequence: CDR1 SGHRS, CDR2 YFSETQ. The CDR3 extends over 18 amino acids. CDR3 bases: TGCGCCAGCAGCGCATCTAGCGGGAGGATTACGAACACCGGGGAGCTGTTTTTT. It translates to CASSASSGRITNTGELFF.

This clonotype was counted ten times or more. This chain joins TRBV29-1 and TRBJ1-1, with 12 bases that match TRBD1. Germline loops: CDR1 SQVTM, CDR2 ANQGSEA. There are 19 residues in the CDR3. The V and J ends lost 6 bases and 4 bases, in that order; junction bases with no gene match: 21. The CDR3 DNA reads TGCAGCGTGCCACCTAAGGCCGGGACAGGGGGCGCCGCGGCCACTGAAGCTTTCTTT. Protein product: CSVPPKAGTGGAAATEAFF. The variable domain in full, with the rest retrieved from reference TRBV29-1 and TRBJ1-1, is SAVISQKPSRDICQRGTSLTIQCQVDSQVTMMFWYRQQPGQSLTLIATANQGSEATYESGFVIDKFPISRPNLTFSTLTVSNMSPEDSSIYLCSVPPKAGTGGAAATEAFFGQGTRLTVV.

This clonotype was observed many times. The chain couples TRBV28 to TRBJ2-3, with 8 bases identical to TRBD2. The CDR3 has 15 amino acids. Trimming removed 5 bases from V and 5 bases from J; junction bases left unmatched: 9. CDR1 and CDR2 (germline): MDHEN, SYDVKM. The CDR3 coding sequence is TGTGCCAGCAGTGAACTAGCGGAGGTAGTAGATACGCAGTATTTT. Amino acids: CASSELAEVVDTQYF.

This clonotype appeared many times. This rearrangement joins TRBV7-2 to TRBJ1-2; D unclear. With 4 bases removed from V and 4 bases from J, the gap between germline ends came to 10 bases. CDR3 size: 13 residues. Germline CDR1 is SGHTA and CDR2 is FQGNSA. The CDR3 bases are TGTGCCAGCAGCTCCCCCCGGGTCTATGGCTACACCTTC. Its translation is CASSSPRVYGYTF.

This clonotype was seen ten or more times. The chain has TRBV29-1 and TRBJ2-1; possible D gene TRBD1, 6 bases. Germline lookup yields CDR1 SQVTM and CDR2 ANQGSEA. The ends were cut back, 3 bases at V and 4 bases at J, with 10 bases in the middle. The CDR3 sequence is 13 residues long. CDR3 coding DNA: TGCAGCGTTGACCGGACAGCATACAATGAGCAGTTCTTC. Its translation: CSVDRTAYNEQFF.

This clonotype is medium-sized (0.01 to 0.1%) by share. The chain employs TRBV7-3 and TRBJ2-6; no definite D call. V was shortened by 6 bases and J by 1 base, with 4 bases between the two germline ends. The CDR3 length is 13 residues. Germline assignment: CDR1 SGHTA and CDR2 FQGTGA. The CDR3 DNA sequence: TGTGCCAGCAGGCCTTCTGGGGCCAACGTCCTGACTTTC. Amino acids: CASRPSGANVLTF. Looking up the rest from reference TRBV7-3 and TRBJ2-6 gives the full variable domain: GAGVSQTPSNKVTEKGKYVELRCDPISGHTALYWYRQSLGQGPEFLIYFQGTGAADDSGLPNDRFFAVRPEGSVSTLKIQRTERGDSAVYLCASRPSGANVLTFGAGSRLTVL.

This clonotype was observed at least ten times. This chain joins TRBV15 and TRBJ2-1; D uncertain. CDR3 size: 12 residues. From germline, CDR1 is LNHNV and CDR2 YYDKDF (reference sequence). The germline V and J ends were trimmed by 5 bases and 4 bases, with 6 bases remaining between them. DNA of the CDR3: TGTGCCACCAGCTTGGGGTACAATGAGCAGTTCTTC. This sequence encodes CATSLGYNEQFF.

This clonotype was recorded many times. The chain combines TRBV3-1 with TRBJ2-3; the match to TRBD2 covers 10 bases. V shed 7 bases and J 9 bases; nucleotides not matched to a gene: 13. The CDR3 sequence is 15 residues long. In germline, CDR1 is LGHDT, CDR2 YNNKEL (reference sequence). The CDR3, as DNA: TGTGCCAGCACCTCAGTAGTAGCGGGGGGCCGAACGCAGTATTTT. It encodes CASTSVVAGGRTQYF.

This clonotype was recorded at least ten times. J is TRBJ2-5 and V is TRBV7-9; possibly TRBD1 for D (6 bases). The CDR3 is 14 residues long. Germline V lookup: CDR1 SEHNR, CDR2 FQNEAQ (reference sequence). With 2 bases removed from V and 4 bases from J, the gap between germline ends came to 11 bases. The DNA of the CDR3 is TGTGCCAGCAGCTTACTTGGCAGGGGAGAGACCCAGTACTTC. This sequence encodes CASSLLGRGETQYF.

CDR3 sequence reads: CSASRGAGASYEQYF. The CDR3 region has the DNA TGCAGTGCTAGCCGGGGAGCGGGTGCCTCCTACGAGCAGTACTTC. This chain links TRBV20-1 with TRBJ2-7, with D perhaps TRBD2 (6 bases). The CDR3 is 15 amino acids. V shed 3 bases and J shed 0 bases, with 15 bases lying between them. Germline loops: CDR1 DFQATT, CDR2 SNEGSKA (reference sequence).

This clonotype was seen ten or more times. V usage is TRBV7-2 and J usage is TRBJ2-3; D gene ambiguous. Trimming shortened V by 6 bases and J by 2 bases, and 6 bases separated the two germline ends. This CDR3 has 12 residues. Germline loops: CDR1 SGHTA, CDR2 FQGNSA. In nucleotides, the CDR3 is TGTGCCAGCAGGCCTTACACAGATACGCAGTATTTT. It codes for CASRPYTDTQYF.

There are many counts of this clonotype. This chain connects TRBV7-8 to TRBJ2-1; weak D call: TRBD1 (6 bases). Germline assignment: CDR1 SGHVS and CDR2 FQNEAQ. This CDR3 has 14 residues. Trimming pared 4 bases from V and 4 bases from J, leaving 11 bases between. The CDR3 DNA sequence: TGTGCCAGCAGCTCGGGACAACTATACAATGAGCAGTTCTTC. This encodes CASSSGQLYNEQFF.

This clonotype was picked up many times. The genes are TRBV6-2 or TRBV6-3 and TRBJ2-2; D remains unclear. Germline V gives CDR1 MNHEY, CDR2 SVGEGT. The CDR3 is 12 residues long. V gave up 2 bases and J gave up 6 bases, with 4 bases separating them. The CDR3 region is CASSYPPGELFF. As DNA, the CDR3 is TGTGCCAGCAGTTACCCCCCCGGGGAGCTGTTTTTT.

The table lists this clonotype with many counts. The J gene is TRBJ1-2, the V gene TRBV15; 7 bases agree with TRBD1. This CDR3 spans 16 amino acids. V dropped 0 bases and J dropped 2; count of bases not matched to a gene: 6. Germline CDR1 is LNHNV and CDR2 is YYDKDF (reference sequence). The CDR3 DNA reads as TGTGCCACCAGCAGAGAAGGGACAGCGAAAAACTATGGCTACACCTTC. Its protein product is CATSREGTAKNYGYTF.

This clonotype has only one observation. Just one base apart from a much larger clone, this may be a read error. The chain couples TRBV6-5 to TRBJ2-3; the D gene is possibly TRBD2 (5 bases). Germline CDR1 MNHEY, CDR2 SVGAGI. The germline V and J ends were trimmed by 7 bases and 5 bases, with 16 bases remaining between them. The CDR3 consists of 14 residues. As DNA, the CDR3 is TGTGCCAGCATCCTGAGGACGGCGGGAGATACGCAGTATTTT. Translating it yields CASILRTAGDTQYF.

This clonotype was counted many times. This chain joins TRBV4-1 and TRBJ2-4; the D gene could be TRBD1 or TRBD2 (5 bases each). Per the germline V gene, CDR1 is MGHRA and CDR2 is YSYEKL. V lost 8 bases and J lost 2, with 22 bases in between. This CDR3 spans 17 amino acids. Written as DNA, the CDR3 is TGCGCCAGCGCTTCCCCGGGGCAGGGAATGTCCAAAAACATTCAGTACTTC. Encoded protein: CASASPGQGMSKNIQYF.

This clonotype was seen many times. For the CDR3, the DNA is TGCGCCAGCAGCCAAGTAGCGGGGGGGCCGAAGTGGTATGAGCAGTTCTTC. Translated, it gives CASSQVAGGPKWYEQFF. This chain uses TRBV4-3 with TRBJ2-1; 11 bases align to TRBD2. Looked up from germline, CDR1 is LGHNA and CDR2 is YSLEER. The trim removed 1 base at V and 8 bases at J, leaving 10 bases unmatched. There are 17 residues in the CDR3.

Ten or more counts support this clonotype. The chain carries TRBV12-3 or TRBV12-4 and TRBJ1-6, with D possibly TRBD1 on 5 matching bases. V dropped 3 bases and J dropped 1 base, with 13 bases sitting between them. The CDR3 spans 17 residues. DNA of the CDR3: TGTGCCAGCAGTTTGCGATTCGACAGATCCTATAATTCACCCCTCCACTTT. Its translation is CASSLRFDRSYNSPLHF.